One and the same sample provided the 2 T cell receptor beta chains below, sequenced in a study of spatial heterogeneity in lung cancer. Each CDR3 protein is one row after TCRdb ran MiXCR on the 5' RACE reads. Among 110,000 or so distinct CDR3 sequences listed, roughly a tenth were seen once. Time point indicated: blood at routine non-recurrence follow-up after resection. The material was PBMCs, obtained at follow-up. Receptors originate from a female donor with early-stage non-small cell lung cancer.

The chain is built from TRBV21-1 and TRBJ2-5; TRBD2 reflects the table's D call only, with no check against the DNA. TRBV21-1 constitutes a pseudogene. There are 17 residues in the CDR3. The CDR3 here is CASSKLGLATIQETQYF. CDR3 bases: TGTGCCAGCAGCAAACTCGGACTAGCAACAATTCAAGAGACCCAGTACTTC.

This clonotype was counted many times. The V and J genes are TRBV11-2 and TRBJ2-3; 8 bases match TRBD2. The germline V gene encodes CDR1 SGHAT and CDR2 FQNNGV. The V and J ends lost 4 bases and 0 bases, in that order; junction bases with no gene match: 6. The CDR3 is made up of 16 amino acids. The DNA of the CDR3 is TGTGCCAGCAGCTCAAATCTAGCGGGCAGCACAGATACGCAGTATTTT. Translation gives CASSSNLAGSTDTQYF.